A selection of T cell receptor beta chains follows, all from one sample in a study of shared clonotypes between healthy human individuals. Sequencing used immunoSEQ multiplex PCR; TCRdb keeps in-frame clones, though not all of them. The sample carries about 2.4 million clones, 90% to 95% recorded once. The sample consisted of naive CD4+ T cells from PBMCs. These receptors were taken from a man younger than 35 in good health. Some clones in this sample may be carry-over from other donors' samples. The conserved cysteine and the conserved F or W are not part of the CDR3 here. The order of the fields is V gene, clone size, J gene, CDR3 protein. Size tells how often a clone was seen (once, few, many) or the class of an expanded clone, and some rows leave it out.

>TRBV9|.|TRBJ1-6
ASSAAPYNSPLH
>TRBV23-1|.|TRBJ1-1
ASSQSGPGGLEAF
>TRBV6-5|.|TRBJ2-7
ASTMTGGPREQY
>TRBV18|.|TRBJ1-1
ASSPRDGNTEAF
>TRBV7-3|.|TRBJ2-3
ASSSDGLGTDTQY
>TRBV5-1|.|TRBJ1-3
ASGAGGAGNTIY
>TRBV10-1|.|TRBJ2-1
ASSEFGTRGAEQF
>TRBV10-3|.|TRBJ2-5
AASPTGAQETQY
>TRBV5-1|.|TRBJ2-3
ASSLEASGTDTQY
>TRBV7-8|few|TRBJ1-5
ASSLADNQPQH
>TRBV6-5|.|TRBJ1-3
ASSSPSIIGNTIY
>TRBV6-6|.|TRBJ2-7
ASSPTGTGPNEQY
>TRBV4-2|.|TRBJ1-4
ASSHLNPAPTNEKLF
>TRBV5-1|.|TRBJ2-7
ASRTDWYEQY
>TRBV28|.|TRBJ2-1
ASSPGDRGEYNEQF